These 30 T cell receptor beta chains were all obtained from the same sample, sequenced in a study of beta chain features in type 1 diabetes. Expressed TCRB transcripts were sequenced because the entire RNA isolate underwent reverse transcription. The method was immunoSEQ multiplex PCR; TCRdb's version includes in-frame clones alone and lacks a portion of them. Counted here are 970,000 or so clones, under 20% occurring once; the ten biggest clones make up 0.023%. Sequencing input: naive CD4+ T cells from blood. All receptors come from a woman under 30 in good health.

The chain carries TRBV27 and TRBJ2-7, with a possible D match to TRBD1 (8 bases). The CDR3 is 19 amino acids. Germline V gene lookup returns CDR1 MNHEY and CDR2 SMNVEV (reference sequence). Deletions cut 7 bases from V and 3 bases from J, with 31 bases between. The CDR3, as DNA: TGTGCCAGCAATCAGATCAGGGGGCAGGCGGGAGAAATCAGCTACGAGCAGTACTTC. It is translated as CASNQIRGQAGEISYEQYF.

The chain recombines TRBV29-1 with TRBJ2-3; 7 bases are shared with TRBD1. The length of the CDR3 is 17 residues. Per the germline V gene, CDR1 is SQVTM and CDR2 is ANQGSEA. Trimming cost V 1 base and J 3 bases; bases outside gene matches: 13. This CDR3 is CSVEARQGPMSTDTQYF. The CDR3 nucleotides are TGCAGCGTTGAAGCCCGACAGGGTCCTATGTCAACAGATACGCAGTATTTT.

The CDR3 sequence: CASSLAGLPPYEQYF. As DNA, the CDR3 is TGTGCCAGCAGCTTAGCGGGACTACCACCCTACGAGCAGTACTTC. The chain links TRBV7-2 to TRBJ2-7, with 7 positions matching TRBD2. CDR1 SGHTA and CDR2 FQGNSA come from the germline V gene. This CDR3 has 15 residues. J lost 2 bases, V lost 0 bases, and 4 bases had no gene match.

V usage is TRBV5-1 and J usage is TRBJ2-3; TRBD2 is a possible D gene (6 bases). The CDR3 is made up of 15 amino acids. V dropped 2 bases and J dropped 0 bases, with 10 bases sitting between them. CDR1 and CDR2 from the germline V gene are SGHRS and YFSETQ. CDR3 bases: TGCGCCAGCAGCTTCCAGCGGGCGAGCACAGATACGCAGTATTTT. It yields the protein CASSFQRASTDTQYF.

V and J are TRBV6-9 and TRBJ2-1; 12 bases are a match to TRBD2. The CDR3 sequence is 20 residues long. The V segment lost 6 bases and the J segment 0 bases; nucleotides outside the gene matches: 15. Germline V gene data show CDR1 as MNHGY and CDR2 as SVAAGI. The CDR3 DNA is TGTGCCAGCAGCACACCTCGACTAGCGGGAGCGATAAGCTCCTACAATGAGCAGTTCTTC. This codes for CASSTPRLAGAISSYNEQFF.

The chain carries TRBV4-3 and TRBJ2-5; TRBD2 matches 15 bases. Germline values: CDR1 LGHNA, CDR2 YSLEER. This CDR3 region has 16 residues. Trimming at V came to 4 bases and at J to 5 bases, leaving 5 bases not matched to a gene. CDR3 protein: CASSRTSGRADETQYF. The DNA for the CDR3 is TGCGCCAGCAGCCGGACTAGCGGGAGGGCCGATGAGACCCAGTACTTC.

This clone was detected a few times. The chain joins TRBV21-1 to TRBJ1-5. TRBV21-1 has pseudogene status. The CDR3 covers 13 residues. The CDR3 is CASGLLRNQPQHF. The DNA of the CDR3 is TGTGCCAGCGGTCTTTTAAGAAATCAGCCCCAGCATTTT.

This clone was found a few times. The V gene is TRBV7-2, the J gene TRBJ1-1, with TRBD1 matching 7 bases. The CDR3 sequence is 13 residues long. V gave up 8 bases and J gave up 1 base; unmatched junction bases: 4. Germline values: CDR1 SGHTA, CDR2 FQGNSA. This chain's CDR3 is CASGRQGNTEAFF. CDR3 DNA sequence: TGTGCCAGCGGACGACAGGGGAACACTGAAGCTTTCTTT.

The chain employs TRBV29-1 and TRBJ2-3; no definite D call. Germline CDR1 SQVTM, CDR2 ANQGSEA. Trimming left V 5 bases short and J 7 bases short, with 13 bases between. The CDR3 totals 12 residues. Here the CDR3 DNA reads TGCAGCGTTCTACCGGTTGGGAATACGCAGTATTTT. Translated, it gives CSVLPVGNTQYF.

The chain combines TRBV6-5 with TRBJ2-5; 13 nucleotides line up with TRBD2. Germline lookup yields CDR1 MNHEY and CDR2 SVGAGI. The CDR3 is 16 amino acids. The ends lost 2 bases at V and 4 bases at J; junction bases unmatched: 4. The CDR3 nucleotides are TGTGCCAGCAGTTACACTAGCGGGAGGGGAGTAGAGACCCAGTACTTC. Translating gives CASSYTSGRGVETQYF.

This clone was recorded a few times. The J gene is TRBJ2-7, the V gene TRBV27; a possible D gene is TRBD1 (5 bases). The germline V and J ends were trimmed by 7 bases and 4 bases, with 20 bases remaining between them. Germline V gene data show CDR1 as MNHEY and CDR2 as SMNVEV (reference sequence). The CDR3 extends over 15 amino acids. The CDR3 coding sequence is TGTGCCAGCAACCCATATGGGGCTGGTGGTTACGAGCAGTACTTC. Translating gives CASNPYGAGGYEQYF.

This clone showed up just a few times. DNA for the CDR3: TGTGCCAGCAGCCCCCACCGCAGGAACCACCAGCCCCAGCATTTT. Residues: CASSPHRRNHQPQHF. This chain uses TRBV6-5 with TRBJ1-5, with D unclear. V was trimmed by 6 bases and J by 7 bases, leaving 19 bases between them. CDR1 is MNHEY and CDR2 is SVGAGI in the germline V gene. The CDR3 has 15 amino acids.

The sample holds a few counts of this clone. The chain carries TRBV7-9 and TRBJ2-3; 8 nucleotides agree with TRBD2. The germline V gene encodes CDR1 SEHNR and CDR2 FQNEAQ (reference sequence). Trimming at V came to 5 bases and at J to 2 bases, leaving 9 bases not matched to a gene. There are 16 residues in the CDR3. The DNA of the CDR3 is TGTGCCAGCAGCCAAGTTCTCGGGAGGGCCACAGATACGCAGTATTTT. Translation: CASSQVLGRATDTQYF.

This clone was found a few times. The same CDR3 also results from other DNA sequences found in this sample. The rearrangement joins TRBV15 to TRBJ2-7; D uncertain. The V gene's germline CDR1 is LNHNV and CDR2 YYDKDF (reference sequence). The CDR3 loop spans 12 amino acids. Between the trimmed V and J ends, which lost 0 bases and 4 bases, there was a span of 4 bases. The CDR3 reads CATSRDRYEQYF. The CDR3 bases are TGTGCCACCAGCAGAGATCGGTACGAGCAGTACTTC.

This sequence joins TRBV7-6 and TRBJ2-7, with TRBD1 as a possible D gene (6 bases). The CDR3 totals 16 residues. Germline assignment: CDR1 SGHVS and CDR2 FNYEAQ. V lost 1 base and J lost 2, with 15 bases in between. The CDR3 here is CASSLGTAGLPYEQYF. CDR3 in DNA: TGTGCCAGCAGCTTAGGGACAGCCGGCCTCCCCTACGAGCAGTACTTC. Full variable domain (missing parts from reference TRBV7-6 and TRBJ2-7): GAGVSQSPRYKVTKRGQDVALRCDPISGHVSLYWYRQALGQGPEFLTYFNYEAQQDKSGLPNDRFSAERPEGSISTLTIQRTEQRDSAMYRCASSLGTAGLPYEQYFGPGTRLTVT.

The V call is TRBV7-2, the J call TRBJ2-7, with 8 bases aligning to TRBD1. J gave up 5 bases and V 5 bases, and 14 bases lay outside the gene matches. CDR1 is SGHTA and CDR2 is FQGNSA in the germline V gene. The CDR3 consists of 16 residues. This CDR3 is CASSPGTGLGRHEQYF. The CDR3 nucleotides read TGTGCCAGCAGCCCCGGGACAGGACTCGGTCGGCACGAGCAGTACTTC.

This clone was recorded a few times. The chain employs TRBV4-2 and TRBJ2-3; possibly TRBD1 or TRBD2 for D (6 bases each). The CDR3 runs to 17 residues. V was shortened by 1 base and J by 2 bases, with 16 bases between the two germline ends. Germline CDR1 and CDR2: LGHNA and YNFKEQ. DNA for the CDR3: TGTGCCAGCAGCCAAGGACAGGTCGGAGGGATCACAGATACGCAGTATTTT. Translation: CASSQGQVGGITDTQYF.

The chain's CDR3 is CASSADRGVTEAFF. CDR3 DNA: TGTGCCAGCAGCGCGGACAGGGGTGTAACTGAAGCTTTCTTT. The chain uses TRBV9 and TRBJ1-1; 9 bases map to TRBD1. The V gene's germline CDR1 is SGDLS and CDR2 YYNGEE. The CDR3 covers 14 residues. Trimming cost V 3 bases and J 5 bases; bases outside gene matches: 5.

This clone was seen a few times. In DNA, the CDR3 is TGTGCCAGCAGCTTGTCTAGCGGAGCCACAGATACGCAGTATTTT. Protein sequence: CASSLSSGATDTQYF. The rearrangement uses TRBV7-8 and TRBJ2-3, with 7 bases that match TRBD2. The junction had 5 bases not matched to a gene; V was cut back by 3 bases and J by 2 bases. Germline loops: CDR1 SGHVS, CDR2 FQNEAQ. The CDR3 sequence is 15 residues long. Filled out from reference TRBV7-8 and TRBJ2-3, the complete variable domain reads GAGVSQSPRYKVAKRGQDVALRCDPISGHVSLFWYQQALGQGPEFLTYFQNEAQLDKSGLPSDRFFAERPEGSVSTLKIQRTQQEDSAVYLCASSLSSGATDTQYFGPGTRLTVL.

A few counts support this clone. The chain carries TRBV12-5 and TRBJ1-1; tentatively, D is TRBD1 (5 bases). CDR1 LGHNT and CDR2 FRNRAP come from the germline V gene. Trimming took 1 base from V and 5 from J, leaving 20 bases between them. This CDR3 is built from 17 residues. The CDR3 DNA follows: TGTGCTAGTGGTTTGGCATCCTTATTCGGGGGAGAGACTGAAGCTTTCTTT. Protein product: CASGLASLFGGETEAFF.

This clone has at least ten counts. The CDR3 sequence: CASSTLQHTGELFF. The CDR3 DNA is TGTGCCAGTAGTACCTTGCAGCACACCGGGGAGCTGTTTTTT. The genes are TRBV19 and TRBJ2-2; D ambiguous. The V gene lost 4 bases and the J gene lost 3 bases, with 9 bases spanning the gap. Germline loops: CDR1 LNHDA, CDR2 SQIVND (reference sequence). The CDR3 covers 14 residues.

To note about this clone: In the same sample, other DNA sequences code for this CDR3. The genes are TRBV18 and TRBJ2-1; 9 bases are a match to TRBD2. V shed 4 bases and J 4 bases; nucleotides not matched to a gene: 5. The germline V gene encodes CDR1 KGHSH and CDR2 LQKENI. This CDR3 is 15 amino acids long. In DNA, the CDR3 is TGTGCCAGCTCACAGGGACTAGCCGGGTACAATGAGCAGTTCTTC. It yields the protein CASSQGLAGYNEQFF.

The V gene is TRBV20-1, the J gene TRBJ1-2; D not certain. The CDR3 runs 9 residues. Germline CDR1 DFQATT, CDR2 SNEGSKA (reference sequence). This CDR3 reads CSGRKGYTF. Written as DNA, the CDR3 is TGCAGCGGTCGGAAGGGCTACACCTTC.

V is TRBV12-5 and J is TRBJ2-6, with D possibly TRBD1 on 8 matching bases. V lost 7 bases, J lost 2 bases, and 30 bases lay in between. CDR3 length equals 21 residues. The V gene's germline CDR1 is LGHNT and CDR2 FRNRAP. CDR3 region: CASALTGGGPGGGPGANVLTF. The CDR3 DNA sequence: TGTGCTAGTGCCTTAACGGGGGGTGGTCCAGGGGGCGGGCCTGGGGCCAACGTCCTGACTTTC. The variable domain in full, with the rest retrieved from reference TRBV12-5 and TRBJ2-6, is DARVTQTPRHKVTEMGQEVTMRCQPILGHNTVFWYRQTMMQGLELLAYFRNRAPLDDSGMPKDRFSAEMPDATLATLKIQPSEPRDSAVYFCASALTGGGPGGGPGANVLTFGAGSRLTVL.

The chain carries TRBV7-2 and TRBJ1-2; weak D call: TRBD1 (5 bases). V was pared by 5 bases and J by 4 bases, with 11 bases between. The CDR3 loop spans 13 amino acids. Germline V gives CDR1 SGHTA, CDR2 FQGNSA. The CDR3 here is CASSNRGFYGYTF. CDR3 nucleotides: TGTGCCAGCAGCAACCGGGGCTTCTATGGCTACACCTTC.

This clone was seen a few times. The chain has TRBV7-9 and TRBJ1-6, with D unclear. This CDR3 is built from 15 residues. Germline-derived CDR1 and CDR2 are SEHNR and FQNEAQ (reference sequence). V lost 1 base and J lost 7, with 11 bases in between. CDR3 in DNA: TGTGCCAGCAGCTTAGGTCACAGCCTGAATTCACCCCTCCACTTT. Its translation: CASSLGHSLNSPLHF.

V and J are TRBV18 and TRBJ2-3; TRBD2 matches 14 bases. V shed 5 bases and J 12 bases; nucleotides not matched to a gene: 10. Germline CDR1 reads KGHSH; CDR2 reads LQKENI. CDR3 length equals 15 residues. Written as DNA, the CDR3 is TGTGCCAGCTCAAGACTAGCGGGAGGGCCCCGGGACCAGTATTTT. Translated, it gives CASSRLAGGPRDQYF.

V is TRBV6-1 and J is TRBJ2-7; D is perhaps TRBD2 (6 bases). This CDR3 is built from 15 residues. The germline V gene has CDR1 MNHNS and CDR2 SASEGT. Trimming pared 6 bases from V and 0 bases from J, leaving 15 bases between. CDR3 sequence: CASRIQAGASYEQYF. Written as DNA, the CDR3 is TGTGCCAGCAGGATCCAAGCGGGTGCCTCCTACGAGCAGTACTTC.

This clone was observed a handful of times. V gene TRBV7-9 combines with J gene TRBJ1-3; TRBD1 aligns across 11 bases. J lost 1 base, V lost 5 bases, and 10 bases had no gene match. This CDR3 is 18 amino acids long. Germline V gene sequence: CDR1 SEHNR, CDR2 FQNEAQ (reference sequence). CDR3 bases: TGTGCCAGCAGCACTGACCCGGACAGGGGGCAATCTGGAAACACCATATATTTT. Amino acid sequence: CASSTDPDRGQSGNTIYF.

This clone was seen only a few times. The rearrangement joins TRBV6-6 to TRBJ2-5; D not certain. The CDR3 runs to 14 residues. The germline V and J ends were trimmed by 7 bases and 5 bases, with 17 bases remaining between them. CDR1 and CDR2 from the germline V gene are MNHNY and SVGAGI (reference sequence). The CDR3 is CASKGRVGMETQYF. The CDR3 nucleotides are TGTGCCAGCAAGGGTCGAGTTGGTATGGAGACCCAGTACTTC.